These 5 T cell receptor beta chains were sequenced from one sample in a study of T cell responses to AZD1222 COVID-19 vaccine. The repertoire was sequenced with immunoSEQ multiplex PCR; TCRdb's copy has only in-frame clones and lacks some. The sample gives over 200,000 clones, roughly 94% of which show up once; approximately 1.5% is in the top ten. Sample: peripheral blood, taken 28 days after the second dose of the MenACWY control vaccine. The receptors were gathered from an adult who received the MenACWY meningococcal vaccine as a control.

The chain carries TRBV7-9 and TRBJ2-5, with D possibly TRBD1 on 5 matching bases. The germline CDR1 and CDR2 sequences are SEHNR and FQNEAQ (reference sequence). The CDR3 loop spans 14 amino acids. V was clipped by 3 bases and J by 1 base, with 9 bases between them. CDR3 residues: CASSLGQGQETQYF. Written as DNA, the CDR3 is TGTGCCAGCAGCTTGGGGCAGGGCCAAGAGACCCAGTACTTC.

This chain connects TRBV28 to TRBJ1-5, with a possible D match to TRBD1 (5 bases). Germline CDR1 reads MDHEN; CDR2 reads SYDVKM. The CDR3 spans 15 residues. Trimming removed 5 bases at V and 2 bases at J, with 13 bases between. This CDR3 reads CASSGGGGGNQPQHF. In DNA, the CDR3 is TGTGCCAGCAGTGGGGGTGGGGGAGGCAATCAGCCCCAGCATTTT.

This rearrangement joins TRBV15 to TRBJ2-3, with TRBD2 matching over 7 bases. Trimming took 3 bases from V and 10 from J; bases not matched to a gene: 7. The CDR3 is 13 amino acids. CDR1 and CDR2 from the germline V gene are LNHNV and YYDKDF (reference sequence). The CDR3 loop is CATSRATSVPQYF. The CDR3 DNA is TGTGCCACCAGCAGGGCTACTAGCGTGCCGCAGTATTTT.

The chain is built from TRBV24-1 and TRBJ2-3; no reliable D call. The V gene's germline CDR1 is KGHDR and CDR2 SFDVKD. The CDR3 has 14 amino acids. Deletions cut 1 base from V and 2 bases from J, with 6 bases between. CDR3 sequence: CATSDFTTTDTQYF. The CDR3 coding sequence is TGTGCCACCAGTGATTTTACTACCACAGATACGCAGTATTTT.

The DNA of the CDR3 is TGCGCCAGCAGCCAAGAGCAGGACCTAGGACAGGGGAACACCATATATTTT. Protein sequence: CASSQEQDLGQGNTIYF. The V call is TRBV4-1, the J call TRBJ1-3; 9 bases map to TRBD1. The CDR3 runs to 17 residues. After removal of 0 bases from V and 7 bases from J, the junction contained 10 bases not matched to a gene. Germline V gene lookup returns CDR1 MGHRA and CDR2 YSYEKL.